The T cell receptor beta chain described here comes from a study of T cells in narcolepsy. Germline CDR1 MNHEY, CDR2 SMNVEV (reference sequence). V lost 6 bases, J lost 5 bases, and 0 bases stayed unmatched. CDR3 length equals 12 residues. Clones were read by immunoSEQ multiplex PCR, and TCRdb kept only the in-frame ones, dropping some. The table shows 30,000 to 45,000 clones, with about nine tenths occurring only once. J is TRBJ1-5 and V is TRBV27, with TRBD1 matching 8 bases. Sequenced: CD45RA- memory CD4+ T cells from PBMCs. The clonotype was recovered from a human donor with narcolepsy. The CDR3 DNA reads TGTGCCAGCAGACAGGGGGATCAGCCCCAGCATTTT. Translated: CASRQGDQPQHF.